The present TCR beta chain was sequenced within a study of T-cell reconstitution after alpha-beta-depleted transplantation in children. Unique molecular identifiers were used to barcode this TCRbeta library. Via MiXCR, TCRdb re-called the PCR reads, giving one row per CDR3 protein. The top ten hold over 9% of the sample, which has more than 250,000 distinct CDR3 sequences, about a tenth seen once. This clonotype was recorded many times. Material: PBMCs from the stem cell graft donor, obtained from the stem cell graft. The sequence was collected from a human donor who donated a stem cell graft to a child with SCID.

The CDR3 coding sequence is TGCGCCAGCAGCTTTACAGGGGACAATTCACCCCTCCACTTT. This encodes CASSFTGDNSPLHF. This sequence joins TRBV5-1 and TRBJ1-6, with TRBD1 matching 7 bases. The CDR3 spans 14 residues. With 2 bases clipped from V and 7 bases from J, the junction kept 3 bases outside the gene matches. In germline, CDR1 is SGHRS, CDR2 YFSETQ.